Below, 17 T cell receptor beta chains from the same sample are listed, as sequenced in a study of CD8 T cells in ankylosing spondylitis. Study-wide points: Typical of ankylosing spondylitis blood, it appeared, was a TCR beta motif of under 10 highly homologous variants.

TCRdb re-called the 5' RACE reads through MiXCR, storing one row per CDR3 protein. Of about 540,000 distinct CDR3 sequences in the sample, about 13% are singletons; the top ten hold approximately 6.2%. Their specific antigens are unknown. Sequenced material: blood, either unsorted or a sorted T cell fraction (not recorded which). The receptor set was obtained from a male donor with ankylosing spondylitis.

This clonotype has at least ten counts. The gene calls are TRBV4-2 and TRBJ2-3; D gene ambiguous. CDR1 LGHNA and CDR2 YNFKEQ come from the germline V gene. The CDR3 totals 14 residues. V lost 4 bases and J 2 bases, leaving 10 bases between the germline ends. As DNA, the CDR3 is TGTGCCAGCAGCCTCCCTGGCACCACAGATACGCAGTATTTT. It encodes CASSLPGTTDTQYF.

This clonotype has more than one count but fewer than ten. The chain uses TRBV2 and TRBJ2-1; D not certain. This CDR3 contains 12 residues. V was shortened by 2 bases and J by 15 bases, with 14 bases between the two germline ends. Germline CDR1 reads SNHLY; CDR2 reads FYNNEI. CDR3 protein: CASSENGRKGFF. For the CDR3, the DNA is TGTGCCAGCAGTGAAAACGGGCGGAAAGGGTTCTTC.

The chain couples TRBV7-9 to TRBJ2-2; D ambiguous. The CDR3 extends over 13 amino acids. Trimming cost V 8 bases and J 4 bases, with 11 bases left between them. Germline V gene data show CDR1 as SEHNR and CDR2 as FQNEAQ (reference sequence). The CDR3 loop is CASGLAVTGELFF. For the CDR3, the DNA is TGTGCCAGCGGCCTTGCGGTCACCGGGGAGCTGTTTTTT.

This clonotype has a handful of counts. The CDR3 sequence: CASSPPTTVLTF. The CDR3 DNA is TGTGCCAGCTCACCACCTACCACAGTCCTGACTTTC. The J gene is TRBJ2-6, the V gene TRBV18; no clear D gene. CDR1 and CDR2 from the germline V gene are KGHSH and LQKENI. V was shortened by 0 bases and J by 13 bases, with 7 bases between the two germline ends. The CDR3 extends over 12 amino acids.

This clonotype turned up a few times. This chain joins TRBV29-1 and TRBJ1-4; 7 positions agree with TRBD1. CDR3 length: 14 amino acids. Germline loops: CDR1 SQVTM, CDR2 ANQGSEA. J gave up 0 bases and V 6 bases, and 4 bases lay outside the gene matches. CDR3 sequence: CSVVQGSTNEKLFF. The CDR3, as DNA: TGCAGCGTAGTACAGGGGTCAACTAATGAAAAACTGTTTTTT.

The J gene is TRBJ2-2, the V gene TRBV3-1; TRBD1 might be the D (5 bases). V dropped 2 bases and J dropped 1 base, with 8 bases sitting between them. Per germline, CDR1 LGHDT and CDR2 YNNKEL (reference sequence). This CDR3 has 15 residues. The CDR3 sequence is CASSQQGMNTGELFF. In DNA form, the CDR3 reads TGTGCCAGCAGCCAACAGGGAATGAACACCGGGGAGCTGTTTTTT.

This chain uses TRBV3-1 with TRBJ2-1; no clear D. The CDR3 covers 13 residues. V was cut by 2 bases and J by 3 bases, with 5 bases left in between. Germline V gives CDR1 LGHDT, CDR2 YNNKEL (reference sequence). In nucleotides, the CDR3 is TGTGCCAGCAGCCAACAGGACTACAATGAGCAGTTCTTC. This codes for CASSQQDYNEQFF.

V is TRBV27 and J is TRBJ2-5, with TRBD1 identical over 9 bases. The CDR3 runs 16 residues. Per germline, CDR1 MNHEY and CDR2 SMNVEV (reference sequence). Unmatched junction bases numbered 11, after V lost 4 bases and J lost 5 bases. DNA for the CDR3: TGTGCCAGCAGTTCTACAGGGGGCGCGAATTGGGAGACCCAGTACTTC. Amino acid sequence: CASSSTGGANWETQYF.

This clonotype was counted only a few times. The CDR3 loop is CASSLRLGLTDTQYF. Written as DNA, the CDR3 is TGTGCCAGCAGTTTAAGGTTGGGGCTCACAGATACGCAGTATTTT. The chain recombines TRBV28 with TRBJ2-3, with D possibly matching TRBD1 (5 bases). V lost 2 bases and J 2 bases, leaving 11 bases between the germline ends. Germline V gene data show CDR1 as MDHEN and CDR2 as SYDVKM. CDR3 length: 15 amino acids.

V is TRBV27 and J is TRBJ2-2; D remains unclear. The V gene's germline CDR1 is MNHEY and CDR2 SMNVEV (reference sequence). Trimming removed 2 bases from V and 4 bases from J, with 11 bases in between. The CDR3 length is 15 residues. The CDR3 nucleotides are TGTGCCAGCAGTTTAGAAGGAGTAGCCACCGGGGAGCTGTTTTTT. Protein: CASSLEGVATGELFF.

This clonotype was recorded many times. This chain uses TRBV12-3 or TRBV12-4 with TRBJ2-2; unclear D gene. The germline V and J ends were trimmed by 1 base and 5 bases, with 11 bases remaining between them. The CDR3 is made up of 15 amino acids. CDR3 protein: CASSLGGRWTGELFF. The DNA for the CDR3 is TGTGCCAGCAGTTTAGGCGGCCGGTGGACCGGGGAGCTGTTTTTT.

The table lists this clonotype with many counts. The V call is TRBV5-4, the J call TRBJ2-7; 10 positions agree with TRBD2. The germline CDR1 and CDR2 sequences are SGHNT and YYREEE (reference sequence). The CDR3 length is 15 residues. V shed 2 bases and J 2 bases; nucleotides not matched to a gene: 4. The CDR3 DNA sequence: TGTGCCAGCAGCTTTGGTAGCGGGAGGACCTACGAGCAGTACTTC. The encoded protein is CASSFGSGRTYEQYF.

The table lists this clonotype with a few counts. The chain combines TRBV29-1 with TRBJ2-3; the match to TRBD2 covers 13 bases. The CDR3 spans 17 residues. The trim removed 4 bases at V and 2 bases at J, leaving 9 bases unmatched. Germline CDR1 and CDR2: SQVTM and ANQGSEA. The DNA for the CDR3 is TGCAGCGTTGTAAGGACTAGCGGGAGTTGGGTCACAGATACGCAGTATTTT. Its translation is CSVVRTSGSWVTDTQYF.

Only a few counts were recorded for this clonotype. The J gene is TRBJ2-1, the V gene TRBV14; 10 nucleotides match TRBD1. Germline V gene sequence: CDR1 SGHDN, CDR2 FVKESK. This CDR3 is built from 16 residues. V lost 4 bases, J lost 9 bases, and 12 bases stayed unmatched. CDR3 in amino acids: CASSRADRGQFVEQFF. The CDR3, as DNA: TGTGCCAGCAGCCGAGCAGACAGGGGGCAATTTGTTGAGCAGTTCTTC.

This clonotype was detected a few times. The chain recombines TRBV7-2 with TRBJ1-5; D remains unclear. CDR3 size: 12 residues. V lost 3 bases and J 6 bases, leaving 6 bases between the germline ends. Germline V gives CDR1 SGHTA, CDR2 FQGNSA. The CDR3 spells CASSFFGQPQHF. CDR3 bases: TGTGCCAGCAGCTTTTTTGGTCAGCCCCAGCATTTT.

In this sample, this clonotype turned up a few times. The chain has TRBV20-1 and TRBJ2-7; D might be TRBD2 (5 bases). Germline V gives CDR1 DFQATT, CDR2 SNEGSKA (reference sequence). This CDR3 has 14 residues. The ends were cut back, 6 bases at V and 0 bases at J, with 15 bases in the middle. CDR3 amino acids: CSAPGGRHSYEQYF. CDR3 nucleotide sequence: TGCAGTGCCCCCGGCGGGCGGCACTCCTACGAGCAGTACTTC.

In this sample, this clonotype turned up a few times. The genes are TRBV4-1 and TRBJ2-1; TRBD2 is a possible D gene (5 bases). Trimming took off 0 bases at V and 7 bases at J, with 16 bases between the two ends. From germline, CDR1 is MGHRA and CDR2 YSYEKL. This CDR3 contains 16 residues. The CDR3 coding sequence is TGCGCCAGCAGCCAAGATCTTGGGCTAGCAGTGAATGAGCAGTTCTTC. This sequence encodes CASSQDLGLAVNEQFF.